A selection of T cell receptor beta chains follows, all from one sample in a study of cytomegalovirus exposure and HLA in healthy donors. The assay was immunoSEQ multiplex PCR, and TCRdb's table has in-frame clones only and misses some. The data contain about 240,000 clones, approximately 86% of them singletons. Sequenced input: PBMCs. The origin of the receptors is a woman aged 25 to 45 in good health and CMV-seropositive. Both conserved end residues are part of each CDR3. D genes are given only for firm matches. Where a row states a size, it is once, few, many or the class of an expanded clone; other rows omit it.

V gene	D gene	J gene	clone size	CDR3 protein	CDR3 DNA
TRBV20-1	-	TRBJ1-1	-	CSAVEWSEAFF	TGCAGTGCTGTAGAGTGGTCTGAAGCTTTCTTT
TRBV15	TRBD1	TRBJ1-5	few	CATSLRTGDQPQHF	TGTGCCACCAGCCTTAGGACAGGGGATCAGCCCCAGCATTTT
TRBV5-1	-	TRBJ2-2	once	CASSPPAGALLGELFF	TGCGCCAGCAGCCCCCCGGCGGGGGCGCTTCTCGGGGAGCTGTTTTTT
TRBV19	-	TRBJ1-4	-	CASSAGGYEKLFF	TGTGCCAGTAGCGCCGGGGGGTATGAAAAACTGTTTTTT
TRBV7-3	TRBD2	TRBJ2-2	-	CASSPRGTGELFF	TGTGCCAGCAGCCCGCGGGGGACCGGGGAGCTGTTTTTT
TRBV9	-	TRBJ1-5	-	CASSVDSAGQPQHF	TGTGCCAGCAGCGTAGATTCAGCAGGGCAGCCCCAGCATTTT
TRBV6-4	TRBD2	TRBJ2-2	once	CASRSGRGTGELFF	TGTGCCAGCAGGAGCGGGAGGGGCACCGGGGAGCTGTTTTTT
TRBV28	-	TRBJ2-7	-	CASSLSGEQYF	TGTGCCAGCAGTTTATCGGGCGAGCAGTACTTC
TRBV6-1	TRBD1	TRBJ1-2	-	CASSPRTGGDYTF	TGTGCCAGCAGCCCTCGGACAGGGGGGGATTACACCTTC
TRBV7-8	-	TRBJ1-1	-	CASTAIGIDRNTEAFF	TGTGCCAGCACCGCCATTGGTATCGACAGGAACACTGAAGCTTTCTTT
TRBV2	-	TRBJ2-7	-	CASSERLALYEQYF	TGTGCCAGCAGTGAAAGGCTAGCACTCTACGAGCAGTACTTC
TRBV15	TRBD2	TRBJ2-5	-	CATSRGGGGWGETQYF	TGTGCCACCAGCAGGGGTGGCGGGGGTTGGGGAGAGACCCAGTACTTC
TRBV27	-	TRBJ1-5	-	CASSRGRGAGNQPQHF	TGTGCCAGCAGCCGGGGGAGGGGGGCGGGTAATCAGCCCCAGCATTTT
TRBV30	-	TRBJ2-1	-	CAWSGGGSREQFF	TGTGCCTGGAGTGGGGGTGGGAGTAGAGAGCAGTTCTTC
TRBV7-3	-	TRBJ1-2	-	CASSHFEAGLAYGYTF	TGTGCCAGCAGCCATTTTGAGGCAGGGCTTGCCTATGGCTACACCTTC
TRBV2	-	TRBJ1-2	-	CASSEGVRTPYTF	TGTGCCAGCAGTGAAGGGGTTAGGACACCTTACACCTTC
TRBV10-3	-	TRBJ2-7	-	CAISDSVGSSYEQYF	TGTGCCATCAGTGATTCGGTAGGGAGCTCCTACGAGCAGTACTTC
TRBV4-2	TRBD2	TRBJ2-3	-	CASSPGTSGNTDTQYF	TGTGCCAGCAGCCCCGGGACTAGCGGGAACACAGATACGCAGTATTTT
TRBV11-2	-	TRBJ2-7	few	CASSAQGVEQYF	TGTGCCAGCAGTGCACAGGGCGTCGAGCAGTACTTC
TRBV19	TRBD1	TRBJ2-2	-	CASSRTGGHTGELFF	TGTGCCAGTAGTAGAACAGGGGGACACACCGGGGAGCTGTTTTTT
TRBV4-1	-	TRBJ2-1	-	CASSQIPGLESLSSYNEQFF	TGCGCCAGCAGCCAGATTCCGGGACTCGAAAGTTTAAGCTCCTACAATGAGCAGTTCTTC
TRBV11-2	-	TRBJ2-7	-	CASSSTGRSSYEQYF	TGTGCCAGCAGCTCCACAGGGCGTAGCTCCTACGAGCAGTACTTC
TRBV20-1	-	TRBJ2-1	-	CSARQGSEQFF	TGCAGTGCTAGACAGGGGTCTGAGCAGTTCTTC
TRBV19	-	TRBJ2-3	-	CASKAFSYSSTDTQYF	TGTGCCAGTAAAGCTTTCTCGTACTCTAGCACAGATACGCAGTATTTT
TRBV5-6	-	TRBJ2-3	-	CASSFSFGTDTQYF	TGTGCCAGCAGCTTTTCTTTCGGCACAGATACGCAGTATTTT
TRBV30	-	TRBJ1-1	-	CASHSFWTEAFF	TGTGCCAGCCACTCCTTTTGGACTGAAGCTTTCTTT
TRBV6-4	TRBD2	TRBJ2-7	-	CASRPTSESREQYF	TGTGCCAGCAGGCCAACTAGCGAGAGTCGCGAGCAGTACTTC
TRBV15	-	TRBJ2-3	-	CATSRAEVLVFTDTQYF	TGTGCCACCAGCAGAGCAGAGGTTTTGGTCTTCACAGATACGCAGTATTTT
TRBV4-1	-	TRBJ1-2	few	CASSQGGTGGYTF	TGCGCCAGCAGCCAAGGGGGAACAGGCGGCTACACCTTC
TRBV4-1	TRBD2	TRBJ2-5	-	CASRGGGETQYF	TGCGCCAGCAGAGGCGGGGGAGAGACCCAGTACTTC
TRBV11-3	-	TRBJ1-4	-	CASSLDTPTEPNEKLFF	TGTGCCAGCAGCTTAGATACCCCGACAGAACCTAATGAAAAACTGTTTTTT
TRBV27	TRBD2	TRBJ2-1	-	CASSPYLGLADSYNEQFF	TGTGCCAGCAGCCCCTACCTAGGACTAGCGGACTCCTACAATGAGCAGTTCTTC
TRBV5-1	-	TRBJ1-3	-	CASSLDAGSGNTIYF	TGCGCCAGCAGCTTGGATGCAGGGTCCGGAAACACCATATATTTT
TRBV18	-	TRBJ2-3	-	CASSEGYVADTQYF	TGTGCCAGCTCAGAGGGATATGTTGCAGATACGCAGTATTTT
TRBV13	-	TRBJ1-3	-	CASSSTKSGNTIYF	TGTGCCAGCAGCTCAACAAAGTCTGGAAACACCATATATTTT
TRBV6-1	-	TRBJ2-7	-	CASSENGGLTYEQYF	TGTGCCAGCAGTGAGAATGGCGGGCTGACCTACGAGCAGTACTTC
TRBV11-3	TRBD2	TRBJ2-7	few	CASSEAGLASYEQYF	TGTGCCAGCAGCGAAGCTGGACTAGCGAGTTACGAGCAGTACTTC
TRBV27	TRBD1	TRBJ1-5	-	CAVQGAGWDQPQHF	TGTGCCGTACAGGGGGCAGGGTGGGATCAGCCCCAGCATTTT
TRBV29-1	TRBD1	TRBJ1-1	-	CSVDRGIGAFF	TGCAGCGTGGACAGGGGGATTGGAGCTTTCTTT
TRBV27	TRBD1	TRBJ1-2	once	CASSPGQPVYGYTF	TGTGCCAGCAGTCCGGGACAGCCCGTATATGGCTACACCTTC
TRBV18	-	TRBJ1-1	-	CASSPPSSGGAEAFF	TGTGCCAGCTCACCACCGTCATCTGGAGGGGCTGAAGCTTTCTTT
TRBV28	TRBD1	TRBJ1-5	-	CASRKTGTGATNSNQPQHF	TGTGCCAGCAGAAAGACTGGGACAGGAGCTACTAATAGCAATCAGCCCCAGCATTTT
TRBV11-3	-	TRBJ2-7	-	CASSLVVSSDEQYF	TGTGCCAGCAGCTTAGTCGTCTCATCGGACGAGCAGTACTTC
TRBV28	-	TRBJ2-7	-	CASSLAGREQYF	TGTGCCAGCAGTTTAGCAGGGCGCGAGCAGTACTTC
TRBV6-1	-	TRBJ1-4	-	CASSEWGANEKLFF	TGTGCCAGCAGTGAATGGGGGGCTAATGAAAAACTGTTTTTT
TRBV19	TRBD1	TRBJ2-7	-	CASSIPGQGPDTYEQYF	TGTGCCAGTAGTATACCGGGACAGGGGCCGGACACCTACGAGCAGTACTTC
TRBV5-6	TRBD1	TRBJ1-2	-	CASSFLGGRTGNYGYTF	TGTGCCAGCAGCTTTCTTGGGGGTAGGACAGGGAACTATGGCTACACCTTC
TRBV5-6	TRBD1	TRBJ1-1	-	CASSPGQGDTEAFF	TGTGCCAGCAGCCCTGGACAGGGAGACACTGAAGCTTTCTTT
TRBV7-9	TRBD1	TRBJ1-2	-	CASSQGAFLGYTF	TGTGCCTCCTCCCAGGGGGCGTTTCTTGGCTACACCTTC
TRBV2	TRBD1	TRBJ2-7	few	CASSVDRSEQYF	TGTGCCAGCAGCGTGGACAGGTCCGAGCAGTACTTC